Listed here are 21 T cell receptor beta chains from one sample, sequenced in a study of post-analysis software for immune sequencing data. Study-level results: Several TRBV segments were more frequent in patients than controls; TRBV5-6, TRBV5-1 and TRBV20-1 belonged to this group.

TCR beta cDNA libraries had unique molecular identifiers. TCRdb itself ran the PCR reads through MiXCR, one entry per CDR3 protein. This sample has a few hundred thousand distinct CDR3 sequences, with roughly a third found just once. For these receptors, no antigen is known. Specimen: blood. The source of these receptors is a girl aged 5-17 years with multiple sclerosis.

In its sample, this clonotype was seen a few times. This sequence joins TRBV20-1 and TRBJ2-1, with D possibly being TRBD1 (6 bases). Germline V gene lookup returns CDR1 DFQATT and CDR2 SNEGSKA (reference sequence). This CDR3 contains 14 residues. V was pared by 6 bases and J by 2 bases, with 14 bases between. In DNA form, the CDR3 reads TGCAGTGCGCAGGCAGGGGCCCCCTACAATGAGCAGTTCTTC. Its protein product is CSAQAGAPYNEQFF.

This clonotype occurred many times. This chain connects TRBV10-3 to TRBJ2-5; D possibly uses TRBD1 or TRBD2 (5 bases each). CDR1 ENHRY and CDR2 SYGVKD come from the germline V gene. This CDR3 has 14 amino acids. V was clipped by 2 bases and J by 5 bases, with 12 bases between them. CDR3 sequence: CAISERQGGETQYF. The CDR3 coding sequence is TGTGCCATCAGTGAGCGGCAGGGCGGGGAGACCCAGTACTTC.

This clonotype was seen repeatedly, ten times or more. The V and J genes are TRBV5-1 and TRBJ2-3; 7 bases map to TRBD1. This CDR3 has 16 amino acids. Per germline, CDR1 SGHRS and CDR2 YFSETQ. Trimming removed 3 bases from V and 0 bases from J; junction bases left unmatched: 7. In nucleotides, the CDR3 is TGCGCCAGCAGCTCTGCAACAGGGGAAAGCACAGATACGCAGTATTTT. Its protein is CASSSATGESTDTQYF.

The J gene is TRBJ2-5, the V gene TRBV5-5, with TRBD2 as a possible D gene (5 bases). The germline V gene encodes CDR1 SGHKS and CDR2 YYEKEE (reference sequence). The V end was cut by 3 bases, the J end by 2 bases, with 14 bases between. The CDR3 extends over 15 amino acids. The CDR3 DNA reads as TGTGCCAGCAGCTCACTATTCGGGGAACAAGAGACCCAGTACTTC. This gives the protein CASSSLFGEQETQYF.

As concerns this clonotype: This sequence may be a read error, since a much larger clone differs from it by one base. This chain links TRBV2 with TRBJ2-7; TRBD2 aligns across 8 bases. V gave up 8 bases and J gave up 7 bases; unmatched junction bases: 16. The length of the CDR3 is 15 residues. Germline CDR1 and CDR2: SNHLY and FYNNEI. As DNA, the CDR3 is TGTGCCAGCGTAGAGCCGGGGGGGTCCTACAATGAGCAGTACTTC. It translates to CASVEPGGSYNEQYF.

The J gene is TRBJ1-1, the V gene TRBV12-3 or TRBV12-4; D is undetermined. The CDR3 totals 13 residues. Trimming shortened V by 5 bases and J by 5 bases, and 12 bases separated the two germline ends. The CDR3 loop reads CASSPGVWTEAFF. The CDR3 region has the DNA TGTGCCAGCAGTCCTGGGGTTTGGACTGAAGCTTTCTTT.

This clonotype occurred many times. This chain links TRBV5-1 with TRBJ2-3, with D tentatively TRBD2 (5 bases). V was pared by 1 base and J by 3 bases, with 15 bases between. The CDR3 is made up of 16 amino acids. The germline V gene has CDR1 SGHRS and CDR2 YFSETQ. The CDR3 sequence: CASSLRAAVITDTQYF. CDR3 nucleotides: TGCGCCAGCAGCTTGAGAGCGGCAGTTATAACAGATACGCAGTATTTT.

This clonotype was seen many times. The V gene is TRBV20-1, the J gene TRBJ2-7, with a tentative D call TRBD1 (8 bases). CDR3 length: 15 amino acids. Trimming stripped 0 bases from V and 4 bases from J, with 16 bases between. CDR1 and CDR2 (germline): DFQATT, SNEGSKA (reference sequence). CDR3 coding DNA: TGCAGTGCTAGAGACATACAGGGGGGGCGTTACGAGCAGTACTTC. As protein: CSARDIQGGRYEQYF.

The chain joins TRBV6-6 to TRBJ1-4; TRBD1 aligns across 9 bases. The CDR3 sequence is 13 residues long. CDR1 and CDR2 from the germline V gene are MNHNY and SVGAGI (reference sequence). Losses at the gene ends were 6 bases for V and 8 bases for J; bases not matched to a gene: 4. CDR3 amino acids: CASRGTGREKLFF. In nucleotides, the CDR3 is TGTGCCAGCAGGGGGACAGGGAGGGAAAAACTGTTTTTT.

This clonotype was seen at least ten times. The V call is TRBV12-3 or TRBV12-4, the J call TRBJ2-5; 8 bases are a match to TRBD2. Germline trimming cut 6 bases from V and 2 bases from J; bases unmatched to any gene: 2. This CDR3 contains 13 residues. The CDR3 DNA reads as TGTGCCAGCAGCCCGGGGGGGCAAGAGACCCAGTACTTC. This gives the protein CASSPGGQETQYF.

There are many counts of this clonotype. V and J are TRBV12-3 or TRBV12-4 and TRBJ2-3; D tentatively reads TRBD1 or TRBD2 (7 bases each). V was shortened by 2 bases and J by 5 bases, with 11 bases between the two germline ends. This CDR3 spans 14 amino acids. The CDR3 nucleotides read TGTGCCAGCAGTTTAACAGGGGAGGGAGATACGCAGTATTTT. Its protein product is CASSLTGEGDTQYF.

This chain links TRBV27 with TRBJ1-2, with a weak D call TRBD1 (5 bases). Germline values: CDR1 MNHEY, CDR2 SMNVEV (reference sequence). The CDR3 contains 16 residues. The V end was cut by 6 bases, the J end by 5 bases, with 22 bases between. The CDR3 spells CASSSDSRDRWYGYTF. CDR3 nucleotides: TGTGCCAGCAGCTCAGATAGTCGGGACCGTTGGTATGGCTACACCTTC.

This chain links TRBV4-2 with TRBJ2-5; 8 bases agree with TRBD2. CDR1 is LGHNA, CDR2 YNFKEQ, per germline. Trimming took 3 bases from V and 1 from J; bases not matched to a gene: 7. The CDR3 is 16 amino acids. This CDR3 is CASSQRLTSGQETQYF. Here the CDR3 DNA reads TGTGCCAGCAGCCAGAGACTCACTAGCGGCCAAGAGACCCAGTACTTC.

This chain connects TRBV19 to TRBJ1-1; D is possibly TRBD1 (5 bases). Germline values: CDR1 LNHDA, CDR2 SQIVND (reference sequence). V was shortened by 4 bases and J by 7 bases, with 16 bases between the two germline ends. The CDR3 contains 14 residues. CDR3: CASSNGALRSEAFF. In DNA form, the CDR3 reads TGTGCCAGTAGTAACGGGGCCCTGCGGAGTGAAGCTTTCTTT.

This chain uses TRBV5-1 with TRBJ2-7; no clear D gene. The CDR3 totals 13 residues. V shed 5 bases and J shed 3 bases, with 12 bases lying between them. In germline, CDR1 is SGHRS, CDR2 YFSETQ. CDR3 loop: CASRVAESYEQYF. The CDR3 bases are TGCGCCAGCAGGGTGGCGGAGAGCTACGAGCAGTACTTC.

The V gene is TRBV5-1, the J gene TRBJ1-6, with TRBD1 as a possible D gene (5 bases). The V gene's germline CDR1 is SGHRS and CDR2 YFSETQ. V lost 0 bases, J lost 0 bases, and 13 bases lay in between. The CDR3 runs to 18 residues. CDR3 residues: CASSLARDGSSYNSPLHF. CDR3 DNA sequence: TGCGCCAGCAGCTTGGCAAGGGACGGAAGCTCCTATAATTCACCCCTCCACTTT.

The sample holds a few counts of this clonotype. The gene calls are TRBV29-1 and TRBJ2-1; possible D gene TRBD2, 5 bases. This CDR3 contains 14 residues. Germline assignment: CDR1 SQVTM and CDR2 ANQGSEA. V shed 6 bases and J shed 0 bases, with 12 bases lying between them. This CDR3 is CSVIGDLSYNEQFF. CDR3 nucleotides: TGCAGCGTGATCGGGGATCTCTCCTACAATGAGCAGTTCTTC.

The rearrangement uses TRBV28 and TRBJ2-1; D may be TRBD1 (7 bases). Trimming stripped 7 bases from V and 7 bases from J, with 20 bases between. Germline V CDR1 and CDR2: MDHEN, SYDVKM. The CDR3 sequence is 15 residues long. CDR3 amino acids: CASTVNSGGRNEQFF. The CDR3 bases are TGTGCCAGCACCGTTAACTCAGGGGGGCGGAATGAGCAGTTCTTC.

The rearrangement uses TRBV20-1 and TRBJ1-4, with D tentatively TRBD1 (5 bases). CDR3 length equals 15 residues. The V end was cut by 0 bases, the J end by 12 bases, with 20 bases between. Germline V gene lookup returns CDR1 DFQATT and CDR2 SNEGSKA (reference sequence). The CDR3 DNA is TGCAGTGCTAGAGAAACCCGGGACGGGGGAAACGAACTGTTTTTT. It translates to CSARETRDGGNELFF.

This clonotype was recorded at least ten times. The chain recombines TRBV20-1 with TRBJ2-1; D remains unclear. From germline, CDR1 is DFQATT and CDR2 SNEGSKA (reference sequence). V dropped 8 bases and J dropped 0 bases, with 11 bases sitting between them. This CDR3 has 13 amino acids. CDR3 amino acids: CSPIHSSYNEQFF. CDR3 bases: TGCAGTCCTATACATAGCTCCTACAATGAGCAGTTCTTC.

The sample holds a few counts of this clonotype. This chain uses TRBV7-9 with TRBJ2-7; 11 nucleotides line up with TRBD1. This CDR3 has 15 residues. Germline CDR1 is SEHNR and CDR2 is FQNEAQ (reference sequence). V was clipped by 1 base and J by 3 bases; unmatched bases: 2. The CDR3 region has the DNA TGTGCCAGCAGCTTAGGAGGGACAGGGGGCTACGAGCAGTACTTC. This encodes CASSLGGTGGYEQYF.